There are a few counts of the clone carrying this TCR beta chain. Its antigen is as yet unknown. The sample belongs to a study of post-analysis software for immune sequencing data. Every TCR beta cDNA library bore unique molecular identifiers. TCRdb reprocessed the PCR reads with MiXCR, giving one entry per CDR3 protein. The sample consists of 380,000 or so distinct CDR3 sequences, less than 35% of them appearing once. Study findings and constraints: Controls showed lower frequencies than patients for 5 or 6 TRBV segments, and TRBV5-6, TRBV5-1 and TRBV20-1 were among these.

The CDR3 consists of 12 residues. V was clipped by 2 bases and J by 4 bases, with 4 bases between them. Germline CDR1 is MNHEY and CDR2 is SVGEGT. The chain joins TRBV6-2 or TRBV6-3 to TRBJ2-3, with unresolved D. This receptor was identified in a girl aged 5-17 years with multiple sclerosis. The sequenced material came from blood. The CDR3 DNA is TGTGCCAGCAGTTACACATCAGATACGCAGTATTTT. This translates into CASSYTSDTQYF.